The 11 T cell receptor beta chains listed next were all sequenced from one sample in a study of blood T cells in healthy people across ages. A J-beta primer mix and a sample-barcoded 5' primer were used in a second PCR of about 6 to 12 cycles. TCRdb redid the calling of the 5' RACE reads with MiXCR, one entry per CDR3 protein. The data hold over 750,000 distinct CDR3 sequences, with 25% observed a single time. The same sample was also used in a study of T cells of mothers and their children.

Input material: blood. These receptors all stem from a boy between 10 and 17 years old in good health.

The rearrangement joins TRBV6-5 to TRBJ2-3; D unclear. Germline CDR1 reads MNHEY; CDR2 reads SVGAGI. The CDR3 is 11 amino acids. Trimming removed 3 bases at V and 5 bases at J, with 3 bases between. The CDR3 spells CASSYLDTQYF. The CDR3 DNA reads TGTGCCAGCAGTTATTTAGATACGCAGTATTTT.

In its sample, this clonotype was seen a few times. The CDR3 DNA reads TGTGCCACCAGTGATCCCGCCTCGACAGGGGTAAAATCCAAAAACATTCAGTACTTC. This translates into CATSDPASTGVKSKNIQYF. The genes are TRBV24-1 and TRBJ2-4; 8 nucleotides agree with TRBD1. CDR3 size: 19 residues. Germline V gives CDR1 KGHDR, CDR2 SFDVKD. The V gene end was trimmed by 3 bases and the J gene end by 2 bases; junction bases not matched to a gene: 14.

J is TRBJ2-3 and V is TRBV7-3; 10 bases line up with TRBD2. This CDR3 has 16 residues. Germline CDR1 is SGHTA and CDR2 is FQGTGA. The V segment lost 1 base and the J segment 7 bases; nucleotides outside the gene matches: 8. CDR3 amino acids: CASSLSPGLAVHTQYF. For the CDR3, the DNA is TGTGCCAGCAGCTTAAGCCCCGGACTAGCGGTGCATACGCAGTATTTT.

V gene TRBV4-2 combines with J gene TRBJ2-3; D is undetermined. CDR1 and CDR2 (germline): LGHNA, YNFKEQ. CDR3 length: 16 amino acids. Trimming removed 0 bases from V and 1 base from J, with 11 bases in between. The DNA of the CDR3 is TGTGCCAGCAGCCAAGAACCCGCGTTAGGCACAGATACGCAGTATTTT. It yields the protein CASSQEPALGTDTQYF.

This clonotype was counted only a few times. The chain employs TRBV11-2 and TRBJ2-7; 7 bases match TRBD1. CDR1 is SGHAT and CDR2 is FQNNGV in the germline V gene. J was trimmed by 1 base and V by 0 bases; bases with no gene match: 12. The length of the CDR3 is 18 residues. CDR3 DNA: TGTGCCAGCAGCTTAGATTACACAGGGGCCTCTAGATCCTACGAGCAGTACTTC. It is translated as CASSLDYTGASRSYEQYF.

This chain connects TRBV6-6 to TRBJ2-5; maybe TRBD1 (6 bases). The J call may be faulty, since TRBJ2-7 better matches the DNA end. From germline, CDR1 is MNHNY and CDR2 SVGAGI (reference sequence). The CDR3 totals 15 residues. The CDR3 region is CASSFGTPSSYEQYF. As DNA, the CDR3 is TGTGCCAGCAGTTTCGGGACACCCTCCTCCTACGAGCAGTACTTC.

This clonotype came up a few times. The genes are TRBV6-2 or TRBV6-3 and TRBJ2-6, with D perhaps being TRBD1 or TRBD2 (5 bases each). This CDR3 is built from 18 residues. Trimming removed 6 bases at V and 5 bases at J, with 23 bases between. Looked up from germline, CDR1 is MNHEY and CDR2 is SVGEGT. The CDR3 loop is CASSPMTEGLGRANVLTF. As DNA, the CDR3 is TGTGCCAGCAGCCCAATGACAGAGGGGCTGGGTCGGGCCAACGTCCTGACTTTC.

The chain has TRBV5-5 and TRBJ2-2; the match to TRBD2 covers 12 bases. Germline trimming cut 4 bases from V and 2 bases from J; bases unmatched to any gene: 15. CDR3 size: 20 residues. CDR1 is SGHKS and CDR2 is YYEKEE in the germline V gene (reference sequence). The CDR3 bases are TGTGCCAGCAGCCATCCTAGCGGGGGGGCCAAACTCACAAACACCGGGGAGCTGTTTTTT. This translates into CASSHPSGGAKLTNTGELFF.

This chain connects TRBV2 to TRBJ2-5, with 8 bases identical to TRBD2. Germline V gene sequence: CDR1 SNHLY, CDR2 FYNNEI. Germline trimming cut 3 bases from V and 4 bases from J; bases unmatched to any gene: 4. CDR3 length: 14 amino acids. The CDR3 sequence is CASSDRLAGETQYF. The CDR3 DNA is TGTGCCAGCAGTGACCGTCTAGCGGGAGAGACCCAGTACTTC.

This clonotype was detected a few times. This rearrangement joins TRBV6-2 or TRBV6-3 to TRBJ1-1; D remains ambiguous. Germline lookup yields CDR1 MNHEY and CDR2 SVGEGT. The length of the CDR3 is 13 residues. With 7 bases removed from V and 0 bases from J, the gap between germline ends came to 9 bases. CDR3 loop: CASTVFLNTEAFF. CDR3 nucleotides: TGTGCCAGCACCGTATTTTTGAACACTGAAGCTTTCTTT.

This clonotype was detected only a few times. V gene TRBV6-2 or TRBV6-3 combines with J gene TRBJ2-1, with unresolved D. This CDR3 contains 12 residues. Germline V gene data show CDR1 as MNHEY and CDR2 as SVGEGT. V was cut by 4 bases and J by 3 bases, with 4 bases left in between. The DNA for the CDR3 is TGTGCCAGCAGTTTATACTACAATGAGCAGTTCTTC. This codes for CASSLYYNEQFF.